This T cell receptor (beta chain) was obtained from a study of blood T cell repertoires in COVID-19. The CDR3 sequence is 17 residues long. From germline, CDR1 is MNHEY and CDR2 SMNVEV (reference sequence). V lost 5 bases, J lost 10 bases, and 20 bases stayed unmatched. Profiled with immunoSEQ multiplex PCR; TCRdb holds only in-frame clones, not every one. The table shows approximately 250,000 clones, with less than 95% occurring only once. The chain couples TRBV27 to TRBJ1-1; 9 nucleotides agree with TRBD1. The receptor's source is a man between 40 and 49 years old who had been exposed to COVID-19. Source material: PBMCs or T cells enriched from blood (not recorded which). CDR3 residues: CASSNLSGQGKATGAFF. The CDR3 nucleotides are TGTGCCAGCAGTAACCTATCAGGACAGGGGAAAGCAACAGGAGCTTTCTTT.